Listed below are T cell receptor beta chains from one sample, sequenced in a study of cytomegalovirus exposure and HLA in healthy donors. The assay was immunoSEQ multiplex PCR, and TCRdb's table has in-frame clones only and misses some. Among roughly 43,000 clones, around 64% were seen once, and the ten largest hold about 8.5%. The sample was PBMCs. The receptors here all came from a human donor in good health. Both conserved end residues are part of each CDR3. The order of the fields is J gene, clone size, V gene, D gene, CDR3 DNA, CDR3 protein. D genes are given only for firm matches. Not every row has a clone size; where given, it reads once, few, many or a size class.

TRBJ1-2,few,TRBV7-8,.,TGTGCCAGCAGCTTAGTTGGCAGTTATTATGGCTACACCTTC,CASSLVGSYYGYTF
TRBJ1-6,.,TRBV30,TRBD1,TGTGCCTGGGCCGCTGGATGGACAGGTGGGGATTCACCCCTCCACTTT,CAWAAGWTGGDSPLHF
TRBJ1-2,.,TRBV27,.,TGTGCCAGCACGAGCGGGTCGAACGGCTACACCTTC,CASTSGSNGYTF
TRBJ2-7,.,TRBV5-1,.,TGCGCCAGCAGCTTGAAAGGGGTAGGCGAGCAGTACTTC,CASSLKGVGEQYF
TRBJ1-2,few,TRBV10-3,.,TGTGCCATCATGTTGCGGGCAAACTATGGCTACACCTTC,CAIMLRANYGYTF
TRBJ2-1,.,TRBV30,TRBD2,TGTGCCTGGAACCAGCGGGGAGGGGATGAGCAGTTCTTC,CAWNQRGGDEQFF
TRBJ2-1,.,TRBV7-2,TRBD1,TGTGCCAGCAGCAAGGGACAGGGGGCCTACAATGAGCAGTTCTTC,CASSKGQGAYNEQFF
TRBJ1-6,.,TRBV5-1,.,TGCGCCAGCAGCCCGTCCTCTCTAAATTCACCCCTCCACTTT,CASSPSSLNSPLHF
TRBJ2-7,.,TRBV9,.,TGTGCCAGCGCCCTCAGCGCAGGGGCCTACGAGCAGTACTTC,CASALSAGAYEQYF
TRBJ1-2,.,TRBV13,TRBD1,TGTGCCAGCAGCCCGAGGACAGGGAATAACTATGGCTACACCTTC,CASSPRTGNNYGYTF
TRBJ1-2,few,TRBV6-1,.,TGTGCCAGCAGTGATTACTGGACGGGGATCTATGGCTACACCTTC,CASSDYWTGIYGYTF
TRBJ2-3,.,TRBV4-2,.,TGTGCCAGCAGCCAAGATCGTGCCCAGCGAACGCAGTATTTT,CASSQDRAQRTQYF
TRBJ2-7,.,TRBV2,TRBD2,TGTGCCAGCACAAGACTAGCCAACGAGCAGTACTTC,CASTRLANEQYF
TRBJ1-2,few,TRBV5-6,.,TGTGCCAGCAGGGCGGGCCTTAACTATGGCTACACCTTC,CASRAGLNYGYTF
TRBJ2-2,.,TRBV4-1,TRBD1,TGCGCCAGCAGCCAAGAAGGCCAGGGGGCCACCGGGGAGCTGTTTTTT,CASSQEGQGATGELFF
TRBJ2-7,.,TRBV29-1,TRBD1,TGCAGCGCCAAGGACAGGGTTGACTCCTACGAGCAGTACTTC,CSAKDRVDSYEQYF
TRBJ1-4,.,TRBV4-2,.,TGTGCCAGCAGCCGAACCCCGGGGGGAACTAATGAAAAACTGTTTTTT,CASSRTPGGTNEKLFF
TRBJ1-2,.,TRBV11-2,.,TGTGCCAGCAGCTTAGTACGGAAGGAGGGCTACACCTTC,CASSLVRKEGYTF
TRBJ1-4,.,TRBV30,.,TGTGCCTGGAGTACAGGGTCCCCGGCGGGTGAAAAACTGTTTTTT,CAWSTGSPAGEKLFF
TRBJ1-1,.,TRBV9,TRBD1,TGTGCCAGCAGCCCACGGGGACAGATGAACACTGAAGCTTTCTTT,CASSPRGQMNTEAFF
TRBJ2-1,.,TRBV7-9,.,TGTGCCAGCAGCATTACAGGGATGCCGCCCCATGTGCAGTTCTTC,CASSITGMPPHVQFF
TRBJ1-2,.,TRBV18,.,TGTGCCAGCTCACCATACGGGTCTGATGGCTACACCTTC,CASSPYGSDGYTF
TRBJ2-7,.,TRBV5-1,TRBD1,TGCGCCAGCAGCCAGCAGGGGGCGCAGTACGAGCAGTACTTC,CASSQQGAQYEQYF
TRBJ2-7,.,TRBV2,.,TGTGCCAGCAGTGGAGGGGGAATGCAGTACTTC,CASSGGGMQYF
TRBJ2-4,.,TRBV7-2,TRBD1,TGTGCCAGCAGCGCGCGGACAGGGAGGGCCAAAAACATTCAGTACTTC,CASSARTGRAKNIQYF
TRBJ1-5,few,TRBV25-1,.,TGTGCCAGCTCCGTTGGGGGGGATCAGCCCCAGCATTTT,CASSVGGDQPQHF
TRBJ2-3,.,TRBV4-2,.,TGTGCCAGCAGCCTCACTCCCGAGACTGACGTAGGTACGCAGTATTTT,CASSLTPETDVGTQYF
TRBJ1-6,few,TRBV6-4,.,TGTGCCAGCAGTGTCACAGCAAATTCACCCCTCCACTTT,CASSVTANSPLHF
TRBJ1-6,.,TRBV5-4,.,TGTGCCGCAGGTGGCAGGGGAATTAATTCACCCCTCCACTTT,CAAGGRGINSPLHF
TRBJ1-2,.,TRBV6-6,.,TGTGCCAGCAGTAGACAAGACTATGGCTACACCTTC,CASSRQDYGYTF
TRBJ1-4,.,TRBV7-9,TRBD1,TGTGCCAGCAGTTTTGGACAGGTGGAAAAACTGTTTTTT,CASSFGQVEKLFF
TRBJ2-1,once,TRBV25-1,TRBD1,TGTGCCAGCAGAGGGACAGGTATCAATGAGCAGTTCTTC,CASRGTGINEQFF
TRBJ2-7,few,TRBV5-4,.,TGTGCCAGCAGGTACGACAGTGAGAGCTCCTACGAGCAGTACTTC,CASRYDSESSYEQYF
TRBJ1-2,once,TRBV29-1,TRBD1,TGCAGCGTTGGATTAGGACAGGACTATGGCTACACCTTC,CSVGLGQDYGYTF
TRBJ1-1,.,TRBV29-1,TRBD1,TGCAGCGTAGTGAGACAGGGGGCGGGCACTGAAGCTTTCTTT,CSVVRQGAGTEAFF
TRBJ1-4,once,TRBV29-1,TRBD1,TGCAGCGTTAGCGTGGACAGGGTCGGAAAACTGTTTTTT,CSVSVDRVGKLFF
TRBJ1-4,.,TRBV6-6,.,TGTGCCAGCAGTTCGTCTACCGGCGGAAAACTGTTTTTT,CASSSSTGGKLFF
TRBJ1-1,few,TRBV5-1,.,TGCGCCAGCAGCAGCGGTGAGCAAACTGAAGCTTTCTTT,CASSSGEQTEAFF
TRBJ1-6,.,TRBV2,.,TGTGCCAGCAGTGTTTTGGGGCAGATTAATTCACCCCTCCACTTT,CASSVLGQINSPLHF
TRBJ2-2,.,TRBV7-9,TRBD2,TGTGCCAGCAGTCTAGCGGGGGGCCTCACCGGGGAGCTGTTTTTT,CASSLAGGLTGELFF
TRBJ1-2,.,TRBV5-4,.,TGTGCCAGCAGCTTGGGCGTTAATTCTAACTATGGCTACACCTTC,CASSLGVNSNYGYTF
TRBJ2-1,.,TRBV18,.,TGTGCCAGCTCGCAACTGAGCTCCTACAATGAGCAGTTCTTC,CASSQLSSYNEQFF
TRBJ2-1,.,TRBV6-6,TRBD2,TGTGCCAGCAGTCTCGGGGGGAACTCCTACAATGAGCAGTTCTTC,CASSLGGNSYNEQFF
TRBJ1-6,few,TRBV9,.,TGTGCCAGCAGCGTAGCCGGGGGTGGTTCACCCCTCCACTTT,CASSVAGGGSPLHF
TRBJ1-5,few,TRBV19,TRBD1,TGTGCCAGTAGTATAGGGACAGGGAATCAGCCCCAGCATTTT,CASSIGTGNQPQHF
TRBJ1-2,.,TRBV6-1,TRBD1,TGTGCCAGCCGGGACAGTGGATTCTATGGCTACACCTTC,CASRDSGFYGYTF
TRBJ1-3,.,TRBV9,TRBD1,TGTGCCAGCAGCACCACAGGGGGAAGTGGAAACACCATATATTTT,CASSTTGGSGNTIYF
TRBJ2-5,.,TRBV9,TRBD1,TGTGCCAGCAGCGTAGAGGACAGGCCCTACCAAGAGACCCAGTACTTC,CASSVEDRPYQETQYF
TRBJ2-7,few,TRBV2,TRBD1,TGTGCCAGGGGACAGGGTCCCTACGAGCAGTACTTC,CARGQGPYEQYF
TRBJ2-2,.,TRBV19,.,TGTGCCAGTACTGACCCGGCAGGCCACACCGGGGAGCTGTTTTTT,CASTDPAGHTGELFF
TRBJ1-2,.,TRBV29-1,TRBD1,TGCAGCGTTGAAGTCCCGACAGGGAGCTATGGCTACACCTTC,CSVEVPTGSYGYTF
TRBJ1-1,few,TRBV7-9,TRBD1,TGTGCCAGCAGCTCGACAGGGGCGAACACTGAAGCTTTCTTT,CASSSTGANTEAFF
TRBJ2-6,.,TRBV28,.,TGTGCCAGCAGCCGTGAGGGAGCCGGGGCCAACGTCCTGACTTTC,CASSREGAGANVLTF
TRBJ2-7,once,TRBV15,TRBD2,TGTGCCACCGCGGGAGCTTCCTACGAGCAGTACTTC,CATAGASYEQYF
TRBJ1-2,.,TRBV29-1,.,TGCAGCGTAACCACAGGGACGGTAGTTCTCTTC,CSVTTGTVVLF
TRBJ2-7,.,TRBV9,.,TGTGCCAGCAGCGTAGGGCAGGCAGTCTCCTACGAGCAGTACTTC,CASSVGQAVSYEQYF
TRBJ2-5,.,TRBV9,.,TGTGCCAGCAGCGTAGCGGAGGTGGCCGGGGAGACCCAGTACTTC,CASSVAEVAGETQYF